Below are 30 T cell receptor beta chains sequenced from a single sample in a study of OX40 agonist ivuxolimab in advanced cancers. Profiling relied on immunoSEQ multiplex PCR, and the TCRdb table lists in-frame clones only, not all of them. The sample contains tens of thousands of clones, more than 85% of which appear only once. Specimen: CD4+ or CD8+ T cells sorted from blood, collected in a trial of the OX40 agonist ivuxolimab. The receptors were gathered from an adult with an advanced solid tumor such as melanoma, head and neck, liver or kidney cancer.

This sequence joins TRBV5-4 and TRBJ2-1; 9 positions agree with TRBD2. The CDR3 has 15 amino acids. V shed 2 bases and J 7 bases; nucleotides not matched to a gene: 7. CDR1 SGHNT and CDR2 YYREEE come from the germline V gene (reference sequence). The CDR3 DNA is TGTGCCAGCAGCTTTGGCGGGAGGGCCAATAATGAGCAGTTCTTC. Its protein product is CASSFGGRANNEQFF. The full variable domain, completed using reference TRBV5-4 and TRBJ2-1, is ETGVTQSPTHLIKTRGQQVTLRCSSQSGHNTVSWYQQALGQGPQFIFQYYREEENGRGNFPPRFSGLQFPNYSSELNVNALELDDSALYLCASSFGGRANNEQFFGPGTRLTVL.

Comments on this clone: This CDR3 is also generated by other DNA sequences in the sample. This chain joins TRBV5-1 and TRBJ1-3; D not certain. Looked up from germline, CDR1 is SGHRS and CDR2 is YFSETQ. Trimming pared 0 bases from V and 4 bases from J, leaving 8 bases between. This CDR3 is 14 amino acids long. Here the CDR3 reads CASSLAGSGNTIYF. The DNA for the CDR3 is TGCGCCAGCAGCTTGGCTGGTTCCGGAAACACCATATATTTT.

V usage is TRBV30 and J usage is TRBJ1-1, with no clear D. Germline V lookup: CDR1 GTSNPN, CDR2 SVGIG (reference sequence). V lost 5 bases and J lost 5, with 15 bases in between. CDR3 length equals 13 residues. CDR3 nucleotides: TGTGCCTGGGGGCAGTGGGTACGGACTGAAGCTTTCTTT. It encodes CAWGQWVRTEAFF.

The chain recombines TRBV7-3 with TRBJ2-2; TRBD2 matches 15 bases. V shed 4 bases and J 5 bases; nucleotides not matched to a gene: 5. The CDR3 contains 17 residues. Germline V gives CDR1 SGHTA, CDR2 FQGTGA. The chain's CDR3 is CASSSPGLAGGTGELFF. DNA of the CDR3: TGTGCCAGCAGCTCTCCGGGACTAGCGGGAGGTACCGGGGAGCTGTTTTTT.

This rearrangement joins TRBV30 to TRBJ2-2, with a weak D call TRBD1 (6 bases). Looked up from germline, CDR1 is GTSNPN and CDR2 is SVGIG (reference sequence). The ends were cut back, 4 bases at V and 5 bases at J, with 17 bases in the middle. CDR3 length: 15 residues. The CDR3 here is CAWNQDSRRTGELFF. The CDR3 nucleotides are TGTGCCTGGAATCAGGACAGTAGGCGGACCGGGGAGCTGTTTTTT. Filled out from reference TRBV30 and TRBJ2-2, the complete variable domain reads SQTIHQWPATLVQPVGSPLSLECTVEGTSNPNLYWYRQAAGRGLQLLFYSVGIGQISSEVPQNLSASRPQDRQFILSSKKLLLSDSGFYLCAWNQDSRRTGELFFGEGSRLTVL.

The chain employs TRBV10-2 and TRBJ2-5, with D hard to call. Germline V gives CDR1 WSHSY, CDR2 SAAADI. This CDR3 is 14 amino acids long. V lost 8 bases and J 1 base, leaving 14 bases between the germline ends. Here the CDR3 DNA reads TGCGCCAGCGGACCGACAAGGACCCAAGAGACCCAGTACTTC. It specifies CASGPTRTQETQYF.

The chain links TRBV2 to TRBJ2-2, with 9 nucleotides matching TRBD2. J lost 2 bases, V lost 6 bases, and 4 bases had no gene match. This CDR3 comprises 15 residues. In germline, CDR1 is SNHLY, CDR2 FYNNEI. The CDR3 region has the DNA TGTGCCAGCAGACGACTAGCGGTTAACACCGGGGAGCTGTTTTTT. It encodes CASRRLAVNTGELFF.

V usage is TRBV28 and J usage is TRBJ1-5, with D tentatively TRBD1 (6 bases). Trimming cost V 7 bases and J 4 bases, with 8 bases left between them. Per the germline V gene, CDR1 is MDHEN and CDR2 is SYDVKM. The CDR3 is made up of 12 amino acids. Here the CDR3 reads CASIGGNQPQHF. The CDR3, as DNA: TGTGCCAGCATAGGGGGGAATCAGCCCCAGCATTTT.

This chain connects TRBV7-2 to TRBJ2-2, with unresolved D. The CDR3 is made up of 14 amino acids. Germline V CDR1 and CDR2: SGHTA, FQGNSA. Trimming removed 0 bases from V and 5 bases from J, with 7 bases in between. This chain's CDR3 is CASSLAGLTGELFF. The CDR3 DNA follows: TGTGCCAGCAGCTTAGCGGGTCTAACCGGGGAGCTGTTTTTT. The full variable domain, its missing parts supplied by reference TRBV7-2 and TRBJ2-2, is GAGVSQSPSNKVTEKGKDVELRCDPISGHTALYWYRQSLGQGLEFLIYFQGNSAPDKSGLPSDRFSAERTGGSVSTLTIQRTQQEDSAVYLCASSLAGLTGELFFGEGSRLTVL.

The genes are TRBV27 and TRBJ1-3; TRBD1 matches at 9 bases. With 9 bases clipped from V and 3 bases from J, the junction kept 6 bases outside the gene matches. CDR1 MNHEY and CDR2 SMNVEV come from the germline V gene (reference sequence). There are 14 residues in the CDR3. This CDR3 is CASRQGVSGNTIYF. For the CDR3, the DNA is TGTGCCAGTCGACAGGGGGTGAGTGGAAACACCATATATTTT.

This chain joins TRBV7-2 and TRBJ1-2; D is ambiguous. The CDR3 extends over 13 amino acids. Germline V lookup: CDR1 SGHTA, CDR2 FQGNSA. V was pared by 1 base and J by 5 bases, with 8 bases between. The CDR3 bases are TGTGCCAGCAGCTTAGGGGTAGGGTATGGCTACACCTTC. It codes for CASSLGVGYGYTF.

The chain joins TRBV30 to TRBJ1-4, with 9 bases identical to TRBD1. V gave up 0 bases and J gave up 7 bases; unmatched junction bases: 3. The CDR3 length is 14 residues. The germline V gene encodes CDR1 GTSNPN and CDR2 SVGIG (reference sequence). CDR3 region: CAWSVQGAGEKLFF. CDR3 DNA: TGTGCCTGGAGTGTACAGGGGGCAGGTGAAAAACTGTTTTTT.

The table lists this clone with a count of one. The rearrangement joins TRBV6-6 to TRBJ1-2; D is uncertain. Germline V lookup: CDR1 MNHNY, CDR2 SVGAGI (reference sequence). V lost 4 bases and J 8 bases, leaving 5 bases between the germline ends. This CDR3 comprises 10 residues. CDR3 DNA sequence: TGTGCCAGCAGTTTTAGCGGCTACACCTTC. It yields the protein CASSFSGYTF.

The chain couples TRBV4-2 to TRBJ1-4, with TRBD1 matching 12 bases. CDR3 size: 16 residues. The germline V gene has CDR1 LGHNA and CDR2 YNFKEQ. The V segment lost 5 bases and the J segment 7 bases; nucleotides outside the gene matches: 8. The CDR3: CASSAGTGGGGEKLFF. CDR3 bases: TGTGCCAGCAGCGCCGGGACAGGGGGCGGCGGTGAAAAACTGTTTTTT.

The rearrangement joins TRBV11-1 to TRBJ1-3; tentative D call: TRBD1 (5 bases). Per germline, CDR1 SGHAT and CDR2 FQDESV (reference sequence). Trimming removed 2 bases at V and 7 bases at J, with 24 bases between. The CDR3 sequence is 18 residues long. The CDR3 spells CASSLIKGRISGRNTIYF. The DNA of the CDR3 is TGTGCCAGCAGCTTAATTAAGGGACGGATTTCTGGACGGAACACCATATATTTT.

This chain connects TRBV9 to TRBJ2-3; unclear D gene. Trimming took off 1 base at V and 2 bases at J, with 11 bases between the two ends. Germline assignment: CDR1 SGDLS and CDR2 YYNGEE. The CDR3 consists of 15 residues. CDR3 residues: CASSVPEPTTDTQYF. The CDR3, as DNA: TGTGCCAGCAGCGTACCGGAGCCAACCACAGATACGCAGTATTTT.

The chain employs TRBV28 and TRBJ2-3; the D gene is possibly TRBD1 (6 bases). Trimming pared 6 bases from V and 1 base from J, leaving 8 bases between. This CDR3 has 13 amino acids. The germline CDR1 and CDR2 sequences are MDHEN and SYDVKM. The CDR3 DNA reads TGTGCCAGCAGGGACAGTGGCACAGATACGCAGTATTTT. Its protein is CASRDSGTDTQYF. Complete variable domain (other parts from reference TRBV28 and TRBJ2-3): DVKVTQSSRYLVKRTGEKVFLECVQDMDHENMFWYRQDPGLGLRLIYFSYDVKMKEKGDIPEGYSVSREKKERFSLILESASTNQTSMYLCASRDSGTDTQYFGPGTRLTVL.

This sequence joins TRBV7-2 and TRBJ2-1; TRBD2 aligns across 7 bases. Trimming removed 4 bases from V and 6 bases from J; junction bases left unmatched: 3. The CDR3 covers 13 residues. CDR1 and CDR2 (germline): SGHTA, FQGNSA. The CDR3 bases are TGTGCCAGCAGCTCAGCGGGGACCAATGAGCAGTTCTTC. This sequence encodes CASSSAGTNEQFF.

The V gene is TRBV30, the J gene TRBJ2-5; D possibly corresponds to TRBD2 (7 bases). From germline, CDR1 is GTSNPN and CDR2 SVGIG (reference sequence). This CDR3 is 14 amino acids long. V was pared by 0 bases and J by 2 bases, with 10 bases between. The chain's CDR3 is CAWSVKGGQETQYF. CDR3 DNA sequence: TGTGCCTGGAGTGTGAAGGGGGGGCAAGAGACCCAGTACTTC.

The gene calls are TRBV30 and TRBJ1-3, with no clear D. Trimming shortened V by 0 bases and J by 0 bases, and 9 bases separated the two germline ends. Germline lookup yields CDR1 GTSNPN and CDR2 SVGIG (reference sequence). CDR3 size: 15 residues. The CDR3 loop is CAWSVGGSSGNTIYF. The CDR3 coding sequence is TGTGCCTGGAGTGTCGGCGGAAGCTCTGGAAACACCATATATTTT.

This clone has more than one count but fewer than ten. The chain carries TRBV28 and TRBJ2-3; D is uncertain. The germline gives CDR1 MDHEN, CDR2 SYDVKM. CDR3 length: 11 residues. The V and J ends lost 10 bases and 3 bases respectively, with 8 bases between them. The CDR3 here is CATRLTDTQYF. CDR3 coding DNA: TGTGCCACGAGACTTACAGATACGCAGTATTTT.

The chain combines TRBV18 with TRBJ2-1; a possible D gene is TRBD2 (7 bases). Germline assignment: CDR1 KGHSH and CDR2 LQKENI. The CDR3 length is 14 residues. The V and J ends lost 3 bases and 10 bases respectively, with 16 bases between them. The CDR3 bases are TGTGCCAGCTCACCGGGAGGGGGAAGTTGGGAGCAGTTCTTC. Protein: CASSPGGGSWEQFF.

V and J are TRBV7-2 and TRBJ2-3; D remains unclear. This CDR3 has 15 residues. Trimming removed 5 bases at V and 0 bases at J, with 12 bases between. Germline V gene data show CDR1 as SGHTA and CDR2 as FQGNSA. CDR3 in DNA: TGTGCCAGCAGCCTAGACAAAATCAGCACAGATACGCAGTATTTT. Its protein is CASSLDKISTDTQYF.

The chain couples TRBV11-2 to TRBJ2-1; 10 bases are a match to TRBD1. The trim removed 6 bases at V and 3 bases at J, leaving 8 bases unmatched. The CDR3 has 16 amino acids. Germline lookup yields CDR1 SGHAT and CDR2 FQNNGV. In DNA, the CDR3 is TGTGCCAGCAGATCTCCGGGACAGGGGTTCTACAATGAGCAGTTCTTC. It yields the protein CASRSPGQGFYNEQFF.

This chain links TRBV7-9 with TRBJ2-5, with D unresolved. Germline lookup yields CDR1 SEHNR and CDR2 FQNEAQ (reference sequence). The ends were cut back, 5 bases at V and 9 bases at J, with 25 bases in the middle. This CDR3 is 16 amino acids long. For the CDR3, the DNA is TGTGCCAGCAGCCCAAGTCAGCTCCCGGTAGGGTGGGCCCAGTACTTC. Encoded protein: CASSPSQLPVGWAQYF.

In this sample, this clone turned up a few times. The V and J genes are TRBV25-1 and TRBJ2-5; 10 nucleotides match TRBD2. Germline assignment: CDR1 MGHDK and CDR2 SYGVNS. Trimming removed 2 bases from V and 8 bases from J; junction bases left unmatched: 8. The CDR3 loop spans 15 amino acids. CDR3 coding DNA: TGTGCCAGCAGTGAACTAGCGGGAGTCATCTTCACCCAGTACTTC. Its translation: CASSELAGVIFTQYF.

This chain joins TRBV7-2 and TRBJ2-7; D not certain. The germline V gene has CDR1 SGHTA and CDR2 FQGNSA. There are 15 residues in the CDR3. Between the trimmed V and J ends, which lost 1 base and 4 bases, there was a span of 14 bases. DNA of the CDR3: TGTGCCAGCAGCTTAGTTGGCCGGCTAGGGTACGAGCAGTACTTC. Its translation: CASSLVGRLGYEQYF.

In DNA form, the CDR3 reads TGTGCCAGCCGGAGACAGGGTTCGAACACCATATATTTT. Translation: CASRRQGSNTIYF. This chain uses TRBV28 with TRBJ1-3; 7 bases fit TRBD1. In germline, CDR1 is MDHEN, CDR2 SYDVKM. V dropped 8 bases and J dropped 7; count of bases not matched to a gene: 8. The CDR3 is 13 residues long.

The V call is TRBV27, the J call TRBJ2-3; D not resolved. The germline gives CDR1 MNHEY, CDR2 SMNVEV (reference sequence). CDR3 length: 12 residues. V was clipped by 8 bases and J by 3 bases, with 9 bases between them. CDR3 DNA: TGTGCCAGCGGCCTAGGAACAGATACGCAGTATTTT. Translated: CASGLGTDTQYF.

The chain is built from TRBV6-5 and TRBJ2-3; tentative D call: TRBD2 (5 bases). CDR3 length: 16 residues. Trimming removed 2 bases at V and 0 bases at J, with 12 bases between. The germline gives CDR1 MNHEY, CDR2 SVGAGI. CDR3 sequence: CASSYGLAASTDTQYF. The CDR3 DNA reads TGTGCCAGCAGTTACGGGCTAGCAGCTAGCACAGATACGCAGTATTTT.